The 4 T cell receptor beta chains below were found in one sample sequenced in a study of human T cells and chemical hapten exposure. The time point denotes: pre-sensitization, week 0. This sample's treatment: therapeutic diphenylcyclopropenone sensitization with weekly scalp DPC. Each CDR3 protein gets one entry after TCRdb re-called the RACE reads with MiXCR. The sample has 200,000 to 300,000 distinct CDR3 sequences; 8.6% are singletons. Material: whole blood, obtained in connection with sensitization to the hapten diphenylcyclopropenone (DPC). These receptor sequences come from a woman aged 40 to 55 with alopecia areata. Some clones in this sample may be carry-over from other donors' samples.

This chain links TRBV7-2 with TRBJ2-5; D remains unclear. V was shortened by 8 bases and J by 2 bases, with 9 bases between the two germline ends. The CDR3 totals 12 residues. Germline CDR1 and CDR2: SGHTA and FQGNSA. Here the CDR3 DNA reads TGTGCCAGCTCAAGGACGCAAGAGACCCAGTACTTC. This sequence encodes CASSRTQETQYF. The full variable domain, rest sourced from reference TRBV7-2 and TRBJ2-5, is GAGVSQSPSNKVTEKGKDVELRCDPISGHTALYWYRQSLGQGLEFLIYFQGNSAPDKSGLPSDRFSAERTGGSVSTLTIQRTQQEDSAVYLCASSRTQETQYFGPGTRLLVL.

This clonotype was detected only a few times. The chain is built from TRBV28 and TRBJ2-5, with 10 bases lining up with TRBD1. CDR1 MDHEN and CDR2 SYDVKM come from the germline V gene. V was clipped by 2 bases and J by 8 bases; unmatched bases: 2. The CDR3 is 13 residues long. The CDR3 nucleotides read TGTGCCAGCAGTTTAGGGGACAGGGGAACCCAGTACTTC. It translates to CASSLGDRGTQYF. Combining the CDR3 with reference TRBV28 and TRBJ2-5 gives the whole variable domain DVKVTQSSRYLVKRTGEKVFLECVQDMDHENMFWYRQDPGLGLRLIYFSYDVKMKEKGDIPEGYSVSREKKERFSLILESASTNQTSMYLCASSLGDRGTQYFGPGTRLLVL.

This clonotype showed up just a few times. The chain carries TRBV7-2 and TRBJ1-2, with TRBD1 matching 7 bases. V shed 6 bases and J 3 bases; nucleotides not matched to a gene: 10. This CDR3 comprises 15 residues. From germline, CDR1 is SGHTA and CDR2 FQGNSA. The CDR3 nucleotides read TGTGCCAGCAGTATTTCCGGGACAGCGCACTATGGCTACACCTTC. It specifies CASSISGTAHYGYTF.

This clonotype was observed a few times. The junction departs from the called germline gene at one end, perhaps through a read error. The chain has TRBV7-2 and TRBJ2-2; perhaps TRBD2 as D (5 bases). Germline CDR1 is SGHTA and CDR2 is FQGNSA. CDR3 length: 15 residues. CDR3 amino acids: CASNLGRVNTGELFF. The DNA of the CDR3 is TGTGCCAGCAACTTAGGGCGGGTAAACACCGGGGAGCTGTTTTTT.